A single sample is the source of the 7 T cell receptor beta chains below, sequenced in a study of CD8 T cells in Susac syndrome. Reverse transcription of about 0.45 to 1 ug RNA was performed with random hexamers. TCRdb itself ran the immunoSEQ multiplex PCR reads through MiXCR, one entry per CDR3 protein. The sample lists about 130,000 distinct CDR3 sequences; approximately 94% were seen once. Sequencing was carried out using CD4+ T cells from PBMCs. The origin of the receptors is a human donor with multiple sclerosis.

CDR3 protein: CASSPLDEGAHGYTF. The CDR3 nucleotides are TGTGCCAGCTCGCCCCTCGACGAGGGGGCGCATGGCTACACCTTC. V usage is TRBV18 and J usage is TRBJ1-2, with 7 bases identical to TRBD1. Germline V gene lookup returns CDR1 KGHSH and CDR2 LQKENI. The CDR3 runs 15 residues. The junction had 13 bases not matched to a gene; V was cut back by 6 bases and J by 6 bases.

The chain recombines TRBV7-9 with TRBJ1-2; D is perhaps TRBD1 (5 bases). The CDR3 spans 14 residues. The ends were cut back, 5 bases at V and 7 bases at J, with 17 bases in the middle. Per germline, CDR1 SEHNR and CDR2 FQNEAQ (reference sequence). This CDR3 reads CASSPGGEALGYTF. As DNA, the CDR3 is TGTGCCAGCAGCCCCGGGGGGGAGGCCCTTGGCTACACCTTC.

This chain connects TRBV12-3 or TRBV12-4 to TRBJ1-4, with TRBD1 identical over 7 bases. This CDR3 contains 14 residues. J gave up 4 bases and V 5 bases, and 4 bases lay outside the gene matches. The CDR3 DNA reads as TGTGCCAGCAGTCCAGGGGGGAGTAATGAAAAACTGTTTTTT. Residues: CASSPGGSNEKLFF.

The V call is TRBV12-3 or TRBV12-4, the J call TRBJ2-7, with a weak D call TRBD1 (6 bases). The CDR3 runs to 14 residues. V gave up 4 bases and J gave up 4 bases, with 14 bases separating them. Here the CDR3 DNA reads TGTGCCAGCAGTTCTTACGGGACAACATACGAGCAGTACTTC. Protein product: CASSSYGTTYEQYF.

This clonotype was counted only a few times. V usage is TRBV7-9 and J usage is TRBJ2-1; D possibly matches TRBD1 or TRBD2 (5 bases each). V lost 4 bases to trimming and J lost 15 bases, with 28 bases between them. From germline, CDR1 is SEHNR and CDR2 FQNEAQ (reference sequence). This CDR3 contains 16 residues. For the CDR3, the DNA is TGTGCCAGCAGCTCTCCCGGGACCGAGACTCTTGGGTTCGCGTTCTTC. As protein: CASSSPGTETLGFAFF.

The CDR3 DNA is TGTGCCAGCGAACAGGGCGGCTATGGCTACACCTTC. It is translated as CASEQGGYGYTF. This chain joins TRBV30 and TRBJ1-2, with TRBD1 as a possible D gene (6 bases). This CDR3 spans 12 amino acids. Germline values: CDR1 GTSNPN, CDR2 SVGIG (reference sequence). The V and J ends lost 8 bases and 4 bases respectively, with 14 bases between them.

The CDR3, as DNA: TGTGCCAGCAGCTCCGGCGGGACTAGCAACACCGGGGAGCTGTTTTTT. Its translation: CASSSGGTSNTGELFF. The chain uses TRBV11-3 and TRBJ2-2; 9 bases map to TRBD2. The V gene end was trimmed by 4 bases and the J gene end by 2 bases; junction bases not matched to a gene: 5. This CDR3 has 16 amino acids. Germline V CDR1 and CDR2: SGHNT, YENEEA.